What follows are 25 T cell receptor beta chains derived from one specimen sequenced in a study of shared clonotypes between healthy human individuals. Some clones are missing from TCRdb's copy, which holds only in-frame ones; the method was immunoSEQ multiplex PCR. In the table there are fewer than 550,000 clones, 60% to 80% of which are singletons. The material sequenced was PBMCs. The receptors derive from a woman between 35 and 50 years old in good health. Some clones in this sample may be carry-over from other donors' samples.

The V gene is TRBV7-2, the J gene TRBJ1-5; D is undetermined. There are 12 residues in the CDR3. Trimming shortened V by 2 bases and J by 4 bases, and 3 bases separated the two germline ends. Germline CDR1 and CDR2: SGHTA and FQGNSA. The CDR3: CASSLFNQPQHF. CDR3 sequence (DNA): TGTGCCAGCAGCTTATTTAATCAGCCCCAGCATTTT.

J is TRBJ1-5 and V is TRBV6-1; D ambiguous. CDR1 MNHNS and CDR2 SASEGT come from the germline V gene. Trimming cost V 2 bases and J 0 bases, with 8 bases left between them. The CDR3 consists of 15 residues. The CDR3 coding sequence is TGTGCCAGCAGTGAACGTCCGTATAGCAATCAGCCCCAGCATTTT. It yields the protein CASSERPYSNQPQHF.

CDR3 nucleotides: TGTGCCAGCAGCCTGCTCGGGGGAGGGTACAATGAGCAGTTCTTC. Amino acid sequence: CASSLLGGGYNEQFF. V usage is TRBV11-2 and J usage is TRBJ2-1; TRBD2 agrees at 7 bases. Losses at the gene ends were 5 bases for V and 4 bases for J; bases not matched to a gene: 8. The V gene's germline CDR1 is SGHAT and CDR2 FQNNGV. The CDR3 contains 15 residues.

The rearrangement joins TRBV7-9 to TRBJ1-5; tentative D call: TRBD1 (5 bases). The V and J ends lost 4 bases and 7 bases respectively, with 11 bases between them. CDR1 and CDR2 from the germline V gene are SEHNR and FQNEAQ (reference sequence). The CDR3 sequence is 13 residues long. CDR3 coding DNA: TGTGCCAGCAGCTGGGGACTTGGGCAGCCCCAGCATTTT. Translated: CASSWGLGQPQHF.

The rearrangement joins TRBV27 to TRBJ1-5; a possible D gene is TRBD1 (6 bases). With 2 bases removed from V and 3 bases from J, the gap between germline ends came to 8 bases. The CDR3 is 14 residues long. Germline V gives CDR1 MNHEY, CDR2 SMNVEV (reference sequence). CDR3 loop: CASSLQGFNQPQHF. CDR3 sequence (DNA): TGTGCCAGCAGTTTACAGGGGTTCAATCAGCCCCAGCATTTT.

The genes are TRBV18 and TRBJ2-5; no reliable D call. The CDR3 length is 13 residues. With 6 bases removed from V and 2 bases from J, the gap between germline ends came to 10 bases. Germline V lookup: CDR1 KGHSH, CDR2 LQKENI. The CDR3 nucleotides read TGTGCCAGCTCCCCGGCCGTACAAGAGACCCAGTACTTC. This encodes CASSPAVQETQYF.

The chain links TRBV28 to TRBJ1-5; weak D call: TRBD1 (6 bases). V shed 2 bases and J shed 2 bases, with 13 bases lying between them. The CDR3 sequence is 16 residues long. Germline V gene data show CDR1 as MDHEN and CDR2 as SYDVKM. In DNA form, the CDR3 reads TGTGCCAGCAGTTTAAGAGGGGGGGAAGGCAATCAGCCCCAGCATTTT. This gives the protein CASSLRGGEGNQPQHF.

The genes are TRBV10-3 and TRBJ2-3; TRBD2 matches at 11 bases. CDR3 length: 18 amino acids. Trimming cost V 4 bases and J 1 base; bases outside gene matches: 10. Germline CDR1 is ENHRY and CDR2 is SYGVKD. CDR3 sequence (DNA): TGTGCCATCAGTGCGGTAGCGGGAGGGCCGGGGGGCACAGATACGCAGTATTTT. Protein product: CAISAVAGGPGGTDTQYF.

This clone was counted once. This sequence joins TRBV27 and TRBJ2-2; TRBD2 matches 14 bases. Unmatched junction bases numbered 8, after V lost 5 bases and J lost 9 bases. This CDR3 comprises 16 residues. The germline CDR1 and CDR2 sequences are MNHEY and SMNVEV (reference sequence). The CDR3 sequence: CASSPLGLAGVRELFF. The CDR3 DNA follows: TGTGCCAGCAGTCCCCTGGGACTAGCGGGAGTTAGGGAGCTGTTTTTT.

This clone was found once. The rearrangement joins TRBV28 to TRBJ2-3; 7 bases line up with TRBD2. The trim removed 3 bases at V and 5 bases at J, leaving 8 bases unmatched. The CDR3 length is 15 residues. Germline V gene data show CDR1 as MDHEN and CDR2 as SYDVKM. CDR3 sequence reads: CASSFGGRARDTQYF. In DNA, the CDR3 is TGTGCCAGCAGTTTCGGGGGGAGGGCGAGAGATACGCAGTATTTT.

V is TRBV4-1 and J is TRBJ1-5; unclear D gene. V lost 1 base to trimming and J lost 0 bases, with 7 bases between them. Germline values: CDR1 MGHRA, CDR2 YSYEKL. CDR3 length: 15 amino acids. The CDR3 here is CASSQGQYSNQPQHF. CDR3 sequence (DNA): TGCGCCAGCAGCCAAGGACAATATAGCAATCAGCCCCAGCATTTT.

J is TRBJ2-1 and V is TRBV18, with D maybe TRBD2 (5 bases). CDR1 is KGHSH, CDR2 LQKENI, per germline. The CDR3 totals 12 residues. V lost 2 bases to trimming and J lost 8 bases, with 7 bases between them. CDR3 DNA: TGTGCCAGCTCACCAGGGAGCGATGAGCAGTTCTTC. This gives the protein CASSPGSDEQFF.

The chain carries TRBV27 and TRBJ2-3; 12 nucleotides match TRBD2. Trimming took 2 bases from V and 3 from J; bases not matched to a gene: 3. The CDR3 extends over 16 amino acids. Per germline, CDR1 MNHEY and CDR2 SMNVEV (reference sequence). The CDR3 reads CASSLLAGGLTDTQYF. The CDR3 nucleotides read TGTGCCAGCAGTTTACTAGCGGGAGGGTTAACAGATACGCAGTATTTT.

The chain carries TRBV7-9 and TRBJ2-1, with D unclear. Germline lookup yields CDR1 SEHNR and CDR2 FQNEAQ (reference sequence). V lost 5 bases and J lost 0, with 8 bases in between. This CDR3 is built from 14 residues. The CDR3 nucleotides read TGTGCCAGCAGCCCCTCAAGCTCCTACAATGAGCAGTTCTTC. This encodes CASSPSSSYNEQFF.

For the CDR3, the DNA is TGTGCCAGCAGCGCTGGGCTGGCGTCCACCGGGGAGCTGTTTTTT. Its protein is CASSAGLASTGELFF. The gene calls are TRBV11-2 and TRBJ2-2; D is undetermined. The V end was cut by 5 bases, the J end by 4 bases, with 14 bases between. Germline CDR1 and CDR2: SGHAT and FQNNGV. This CDR3 comprises 15 residues.

The table lists this clone with a few counts. The chain couples TRBV6-1 to TRBJ2-1, with D perhaps TRBD1 or TRBD2 (6 bases each). With 4 bases removed from V and 1 base from J, the gap between germline ends came to 14 bases. Germline V CDR1 and CDR2: MNHNS, SASEGT. This CDR3 comprises 16 residues. In DNA form, the CDR3 reads TGTGCCAGCAGTGCCAGGAGGGGGAAATCCTACAATGAGCAGTTCTTC. This translates into CASSARRGKSYNEQFF.

The gene calls are TRBV5-4 and TRBJ1-2, with a weak D call TRBD1 (5 bases). The V and J ends lost 1 base and 4 bases respectively, with 14 bases between them. The CDR3 is made up of 15 amino acids. From germline, CDR1 is SGHNT and CDR2 YYREEE (reference sequence). The CDR3 coding sequence is TGTGCCAGCAGCTTGCAGGCAGGGTTTCGCTATGGCTACACCTTC. Translated, it gives CASSLQAGFRYGYTF.

The CDR3 spells CASSPSSGTGGTGAFF. CDR3 sequence (DNA): TGTGCCAGCAGCCCGAGCTCCGGGACAGGGGGAACCGGGGCTTTCTTT. This sequence joins TRBV7-8 and TRBJ1-1, with TRBD1 identical over 11 bases. Trimming at V came to 5 bases and at J to 11 bases, leaving 16 bases not matched to a gene. This CDR3 region has 16 residues. From germline, CDR1 is SGHVS and CDR2 FQNEAQ. Filled out from reference TRBV7-8 and TRBJ1-1, the complete variable domain reads GAGVSQSPRYKVAKRGQDVALRCDPISGHVSLFWYQQALGQGPEFLTYFQNEAQLDKSGLPSDRFFAERPEGSVSTLKIQRTQQEDSAVYLCASSPSSGTGGTGAFFGQGTRLTVV.

CDR3 amino acids: CAISGQDPYFSYEQYF. CDR3 bases: TGTGCCATCAGTGGACAGGACCCTTACTTCTCCTACGAGCAGTACTTC. The genes are TRBV10-3 and TRBJ2-7, with D maybe TRBD1 (6 bases). The CDR3 is 16 amino acids. CDR1 ENHRY and CDR2 SYGVKD come from the germline V gene. Between the trimmed V and J ends, which lost 4 bases and 0 bases, there was a span of 16 bases.

The V call is TRBV6-6, the J call TRBJ2-1; 9 bases fit TRBD2. This CDR3 has 16 residues. V dropped 4 bases and J dropped 4; count of bases not matched to a gene: 8. Germline V gives CDR1 MNHNY, CDR2 SVGAGI (reference sequence). Written as DNA, the CDR3 is TGTGCCAGCAGTTCCAGTCGGACTAGCGAGTACAATGAGCAGTTCTTC. Translating it yields CASSSSRTSEYNEQFF.

With regard to this clone: A much more abundant neighbour one base away suggests this may be a read error. The chain joins TRBV4-1 to TRBJ1-2, with D maybe TRBD1 (6 bases). Per germline, CDR1 MGHRA and CDR2 YSYEKL. This CDR3 is built from 14 residues. V was pared by 0 bases and J by 4 bases, with 9 bases between. CDR3 DNA sequence: TGCGCCAGCAGCCAAGATCAGGGGACCTATGGCTACACCTTC. Translating gives CASSQDQGTYGYTF.

This chain uses TRBV30 with TRBJ2-1; 8 bases are a match to TRBD2. Per germline, CDR1 GTSNPN and CDR2 SVGIG (reference sequence). The CDR3 is made up of 14 amino acids. Trimming took 2 bases from V and 3 from J; bases not matched to a gene: 3. In nucleotides, the CDR3 is TGTGCCTGGAGTAGTACTAGCGGCTACAATGAGCAGTTCTTC. As protein: CAWSSTSGYNEQFF.

V usage is TRBV7-2 and J usage is TRBJ2-1; 8 bases map to TRBD2. This CDR3 has 14 amino acids. In germline, CDR1 is SGHTA, CDR2 FQGNSA. J was trimmed by 7 bases and V by 3 bases; bases with no gene match: 5. The CDR3 reads CASSFDRLANEQFF. CDR3 bases: TGTGCCAGCAGCTTCGACCGACTAGCGAATGAGCAGTTCTTC. The variable domain in full, completed from reference TRBV7-2 and TRBJ2-1, reads GAGVSQSPSNKVTEKGKDVELRCDPISGHTALYWYRQSLGQGLEFLIYFQGNSAPDKSGLPSDRFSAERTGGSVSTLTIQRTQQEDSAVYLCASSFDRLANEQFFGPGTRLTVL.

This clone occurred a few times. This chain joins TRBV28 and TRBJ1-4; 7 bases match TRBD1. This CDR3 is built from 15 residues. The trim removed 0 bases at V and 5 bases at J, leaving 3 bases unmatched. Germline V lookup: CDR1 MDHEN, CDR2 SYDVKM. The CDR3 DNA reads as TGTGCCAGCAGTTTATGGGGACAGCTGAATGAAAAACTGTTTTTT. Its translation: CASSLWGQLNEKLFF.

V and J are TRBV2 and TRBJ2-1; 7 nucleotides line up with TRBD2. J gave up 2 bases and V 1 base, and 2 bases lay outside the gene matches. The germline V gene has CDR1 SNHLY and CDR2 FYNNEI. The CDR3 extends over 15 amino acids. CDR3 amino acids: CASSEGLATYNEQFF. The CDR3 nucleotides read TGTGCCAGCAGTGAAGGACTAGCCACCTACAATGAGCAGTTCTTC.